This T cell receptor (beta chain) was observed in a study of blood T cell repertoires in COVID-19. The CDR3 extends over 16 amino acids. V shed 3 bases, J shed 0 bases, and the junction held 4 bases outside the gene matches. Germline values: CDR1 LNHDA, CDR2 SQIVND (reference sequence). In the source study's methods: Amplified reference gene primers provided the basis for estimating nucleated cell counts. Libraries were prepared by immunoSEQ multiplex PCR; TCRdb keeps only in-frame clonotypes and omits some of them. V, J and clone size are those of that table, while D and trimming were read from the DNA. The sample lists about 120,000 clones, 85% to 90% occurring once.

This sequence originates from a man older than 75 with acute or convalescent COVID-19. The chain carries TRBV19 and TRBJ2-4, with TRBD2 matching 8 bases. Sequenced input: peripheral blood. The CDR3 coding sequence is TGTGCCAGTAGTATTCCGACTAGCGCAGCCAAAAACATTCAGTACTTC. It translates to CASSIPTSAAKNIQYF.